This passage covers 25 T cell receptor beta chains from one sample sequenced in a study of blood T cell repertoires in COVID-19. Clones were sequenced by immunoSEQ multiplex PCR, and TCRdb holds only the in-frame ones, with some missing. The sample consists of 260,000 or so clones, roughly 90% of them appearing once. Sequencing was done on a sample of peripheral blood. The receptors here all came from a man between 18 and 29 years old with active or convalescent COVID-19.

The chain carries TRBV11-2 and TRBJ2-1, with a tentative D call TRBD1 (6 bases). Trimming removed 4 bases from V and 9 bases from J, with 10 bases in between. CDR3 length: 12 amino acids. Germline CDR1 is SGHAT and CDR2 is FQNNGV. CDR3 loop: CASSSQGLEQFF. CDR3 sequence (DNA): TGTGCCAGCAGCTCACAGGGTCTTGAGCAGTTCTTC.

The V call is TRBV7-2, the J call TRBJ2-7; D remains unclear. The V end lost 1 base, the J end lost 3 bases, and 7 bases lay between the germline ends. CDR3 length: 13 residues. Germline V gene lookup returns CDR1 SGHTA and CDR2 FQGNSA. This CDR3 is CASSLGTVYEQYF. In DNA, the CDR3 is TGTGCCAGCAGCTTAGGAACAGTCTACGAGCAGTACTTC.

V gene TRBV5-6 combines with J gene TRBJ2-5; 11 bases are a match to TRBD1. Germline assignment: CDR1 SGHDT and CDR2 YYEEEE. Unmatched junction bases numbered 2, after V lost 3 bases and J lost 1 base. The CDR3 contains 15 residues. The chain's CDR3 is CASSWGTGGQETQYF. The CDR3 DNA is TGTGCCAGCAGCTGGGGGACAGGGGGCCAAGAGACCCAGTACTTC. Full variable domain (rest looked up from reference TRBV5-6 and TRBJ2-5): DAGVTQSPTHLIKTRGQQVTLRCSPKSGHDTVSWYQQALGQGPQFIFQYYEEEERQRGNFPDRFSGHQFPNYSSELNVNALLLGDSALYLCASSWGTGGQETQYFGPGTRLLVL.

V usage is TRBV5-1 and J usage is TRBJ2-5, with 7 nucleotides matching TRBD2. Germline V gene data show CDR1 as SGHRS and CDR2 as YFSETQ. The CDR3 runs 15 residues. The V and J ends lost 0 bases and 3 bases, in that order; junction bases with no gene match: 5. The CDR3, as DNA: TGCGCCAGCAGCTTGGTTCGGGGGGTTGAAGAGACCCAGTACTTC. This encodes CASSLVRGVEETQYF.

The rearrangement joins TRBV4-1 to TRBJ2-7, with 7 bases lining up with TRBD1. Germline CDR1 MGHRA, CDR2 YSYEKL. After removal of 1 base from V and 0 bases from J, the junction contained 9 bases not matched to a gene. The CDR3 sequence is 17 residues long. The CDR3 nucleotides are TGCGCCAGCAGCCAAGTCGTTGTACAGGGGAGCTCCTACGAGCAGTACTTC. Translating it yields CASSQVVVQGSSYEQYF.

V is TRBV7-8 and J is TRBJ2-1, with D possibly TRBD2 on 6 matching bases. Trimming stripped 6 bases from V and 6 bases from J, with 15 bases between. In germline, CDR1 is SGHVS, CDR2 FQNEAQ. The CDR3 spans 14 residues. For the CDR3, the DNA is TGTGCCAGCAGTCCGGTGCGGGGTTCCAATGAGCAGTTCTTC. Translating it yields CASSPVRGSNEQFF.

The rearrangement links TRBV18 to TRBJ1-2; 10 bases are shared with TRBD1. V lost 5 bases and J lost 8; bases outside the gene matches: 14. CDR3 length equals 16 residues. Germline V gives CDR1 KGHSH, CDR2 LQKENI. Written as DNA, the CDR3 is TGTGCCAGCTCATCCCTGGACAGGGGGGCGTTCGGCGGCTACACCTTC. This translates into CASSSLDRGAFGGYTF.

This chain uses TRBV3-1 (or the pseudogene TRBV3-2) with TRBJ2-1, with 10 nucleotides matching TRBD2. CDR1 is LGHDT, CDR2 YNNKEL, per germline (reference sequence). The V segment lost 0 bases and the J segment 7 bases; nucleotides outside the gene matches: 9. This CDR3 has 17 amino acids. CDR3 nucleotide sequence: TGTGCCAGCAGCCAAGATGACAGCGGGGGGGCCCAAAATGAGCAGTTCTTC. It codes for CASSQDDSGGAQNEQFF.

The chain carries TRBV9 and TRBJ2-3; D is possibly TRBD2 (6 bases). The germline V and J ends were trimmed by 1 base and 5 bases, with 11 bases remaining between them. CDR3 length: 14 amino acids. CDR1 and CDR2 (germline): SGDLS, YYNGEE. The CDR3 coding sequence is TGTGCCAGCAGCGTAACGGGGGTTGGAGATACGCAGTATTTT. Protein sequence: CASSVTGVGDTQYF.

Here the CDR3 DNA reads TGTGCCAGCAGCTTACAGGGTTTGGAAGATTCACCCCTCCACTTT. Amino acid sequence: CASSLQGLEDSPLHF. The V call is TRBV9, the J call TRBJ1-6; D possibly corresponds to TRBD1 (6 bases). Germline V gene sequence: CDR1 SGDLS, CDR2 YYNGEE. The V gene lost 4 bases and the J gene lost 8 bases, with 16 bases spanning the gap. CDR3 length equals 15 residues.

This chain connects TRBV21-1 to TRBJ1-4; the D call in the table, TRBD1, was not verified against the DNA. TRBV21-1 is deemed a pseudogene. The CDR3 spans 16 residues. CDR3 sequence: CASSGQGPRRDEKLFF. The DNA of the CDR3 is TGTGCCAGCAGCGGACAGGGGCCCCGGAGGGATGAAAAACTGTTTTTT.

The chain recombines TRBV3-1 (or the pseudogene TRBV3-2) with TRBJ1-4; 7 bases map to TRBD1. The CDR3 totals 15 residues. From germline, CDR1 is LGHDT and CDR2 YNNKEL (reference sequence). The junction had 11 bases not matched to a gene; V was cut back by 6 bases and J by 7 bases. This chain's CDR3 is CASRPTGATSEKLFF. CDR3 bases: TGTGCCAGCAGACCAACAGGGGCCACCTCTGAAAAACTGTTTTTT.

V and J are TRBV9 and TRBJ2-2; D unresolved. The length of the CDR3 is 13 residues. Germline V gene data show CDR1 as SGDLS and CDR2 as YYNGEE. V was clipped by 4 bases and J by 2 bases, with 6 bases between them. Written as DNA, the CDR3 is TGTGCCAGCAGCCGCGATAACACCGGGGAGCTGTTTTTT. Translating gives CASSRDNTGELFF.

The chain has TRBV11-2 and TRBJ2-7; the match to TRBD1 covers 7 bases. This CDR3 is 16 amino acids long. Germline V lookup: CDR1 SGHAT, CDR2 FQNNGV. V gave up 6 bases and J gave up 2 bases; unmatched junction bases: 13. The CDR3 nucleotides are TGTGCCAGCAGTCCGATAGGGGGACAGAGAACCTACGAGCAGTACTTC. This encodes CASSPIGGQRTYEQYF. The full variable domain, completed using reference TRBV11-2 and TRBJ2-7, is EAGVAQSPRYKIIEKRQSVAFWCNPISGHATLYWYQQILGQGPKLLIQFQNNGVVDDSQLPKDRFSAERLKGVDSTLKIQPAKLEDSAVYLCASSPIGGQRTYEQYFGPGTRLTVT.

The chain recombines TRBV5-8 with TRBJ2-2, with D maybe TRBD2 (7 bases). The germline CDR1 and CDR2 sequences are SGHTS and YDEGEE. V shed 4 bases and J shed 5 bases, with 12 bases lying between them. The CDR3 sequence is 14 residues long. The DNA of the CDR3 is TGTGCCAGCAGCCTGAAGGGGGGGACCGGGGAGCTGTTTTTT. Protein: CASSLKGGTGELFF.

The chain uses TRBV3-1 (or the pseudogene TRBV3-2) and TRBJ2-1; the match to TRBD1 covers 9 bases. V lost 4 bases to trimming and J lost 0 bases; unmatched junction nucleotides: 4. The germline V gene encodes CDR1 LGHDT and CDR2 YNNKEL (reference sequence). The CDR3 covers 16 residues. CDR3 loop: CASSPRDRVSYNEQFF. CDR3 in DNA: TGTGCCAGCAGCCCACGGGACAGGGTCTCCTACAATGAGCAGTTCTTC.

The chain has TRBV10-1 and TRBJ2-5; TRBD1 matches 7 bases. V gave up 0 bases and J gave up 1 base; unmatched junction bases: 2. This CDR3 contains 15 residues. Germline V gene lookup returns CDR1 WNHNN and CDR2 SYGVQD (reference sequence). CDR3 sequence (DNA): TGCGCCAGCAGTGAGTCGGCAGGGGGCCAAGAGACCCAGTACTTC. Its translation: CASSESAGGQETQYF.

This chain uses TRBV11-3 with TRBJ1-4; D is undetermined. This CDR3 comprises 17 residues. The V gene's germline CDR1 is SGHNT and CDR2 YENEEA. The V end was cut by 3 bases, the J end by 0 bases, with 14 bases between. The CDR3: CASSFPDNSATNEKLFF. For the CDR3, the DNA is TGTGCCAGCAGCTTTCCCGACAACTCTGCAACTAATGAAAAACTGTTTTTT.

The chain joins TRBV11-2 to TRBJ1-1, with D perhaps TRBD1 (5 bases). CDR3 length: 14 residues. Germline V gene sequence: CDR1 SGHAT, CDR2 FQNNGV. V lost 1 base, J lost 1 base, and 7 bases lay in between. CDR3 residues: CASSLGGTNTEAFF. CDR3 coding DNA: TGTGCCAGCAGCTTAGGGGGCACGAACACTGAAGCTTTCTTT.

The CDR3 spells CASSQRGRAQETQYF. In DNA, the CDR3 is TGTGCCAGCAGCCAACGGGGGAGGGCTCAAGAGACCCAGTACTTC. This chain links TRBV3-1 (or the pseudogene TRBV3-2) with TRBJ2-5, with 7 bases that match TRBD2. CDR1 is LGHDT and CDR2 is YNNKEL in the germline V gene (reference sequence). V lost 2 bases to trimming and J lost 2 bases; unmatched junction nucleotides: 5. The CDR3 sequence is 15 residues long.

CDR3 in amino acids: CASSLFRGEGGYEQYF. The DNA for the CDR3 is TGTGCCAGCAGTTTATTTCGAGGGGAGGGGGGCTACGAGCAGTACTTC. The chain uses TRBV28 and TRBJ2-7, with a weak D call TRBD2 (7 bases). The V end lost 1 base, the J end lost 3 bases, and 16 bases lay between the germline ends. This CDR3 contains 16 residues. Germline-derived CDR1 and CDR2 are MDHEN and SYDVKM.

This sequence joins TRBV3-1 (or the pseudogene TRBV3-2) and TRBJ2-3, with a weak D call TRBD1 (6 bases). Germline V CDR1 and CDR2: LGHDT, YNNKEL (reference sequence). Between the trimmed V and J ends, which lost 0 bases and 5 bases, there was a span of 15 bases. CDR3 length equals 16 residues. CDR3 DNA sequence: TGTGCCAGCAGCCAAGAAAGGGGGAAAGAGGTAGATACGCAGTATTTT. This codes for CASSQERGKEVDTQYF.

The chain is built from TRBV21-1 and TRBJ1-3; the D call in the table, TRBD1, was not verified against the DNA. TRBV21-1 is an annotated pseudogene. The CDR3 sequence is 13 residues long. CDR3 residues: CASSKDRGDTIYF. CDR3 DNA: TGTGCCAGCAGCAAGGACAGGGGGGACACCATATATTTT.

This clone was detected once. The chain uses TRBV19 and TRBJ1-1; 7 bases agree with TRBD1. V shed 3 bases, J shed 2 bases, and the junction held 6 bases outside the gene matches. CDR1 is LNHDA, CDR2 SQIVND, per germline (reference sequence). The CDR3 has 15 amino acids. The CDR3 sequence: CASSIHEGANTEAFF. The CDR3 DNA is TGTGCCAGTAGTATTCACGAGGGGGCAAACACTGAAGCTTTCTTT.

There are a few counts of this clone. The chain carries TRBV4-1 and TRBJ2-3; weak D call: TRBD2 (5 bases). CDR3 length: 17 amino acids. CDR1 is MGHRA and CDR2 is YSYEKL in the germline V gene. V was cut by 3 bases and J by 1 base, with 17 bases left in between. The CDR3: CASSHPLEGYGTDTQYF. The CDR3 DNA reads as TGCGCCAGCAGCCACCCCCTAGAGGGATATGGCACAGATACGCAGTATTTT.